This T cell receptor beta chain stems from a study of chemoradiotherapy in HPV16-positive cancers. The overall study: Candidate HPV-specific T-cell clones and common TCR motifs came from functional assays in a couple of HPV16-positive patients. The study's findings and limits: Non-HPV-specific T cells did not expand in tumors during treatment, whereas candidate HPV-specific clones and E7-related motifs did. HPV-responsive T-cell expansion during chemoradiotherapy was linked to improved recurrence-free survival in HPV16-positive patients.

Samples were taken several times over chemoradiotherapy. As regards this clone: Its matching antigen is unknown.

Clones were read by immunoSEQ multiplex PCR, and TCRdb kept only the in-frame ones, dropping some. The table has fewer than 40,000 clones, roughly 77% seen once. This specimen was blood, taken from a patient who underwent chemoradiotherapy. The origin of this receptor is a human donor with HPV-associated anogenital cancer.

In DNA form, the CDR3 reads TGTGCCAGTCGATCGGGGGGCTCCAATCAGCCCCAGCATTTT. Translating it yields CASRSGGSNQPQHF. J is TRBJ1-5 and V is TRBV6-5; D may be TRBD1 (6 bases). Between the trimmed V and J ends, which lost 9 bases and 3 bases, there was a span of 15 bases. CDR1 MNHEY and CDR2 SVGAGI come from the germline V gene. The CDR3 is 14 residues long.